The 25 T cell receptor beta chains given below trace back to one sample, sequenced in a study of monozygotic twins with inflammatory bowel disease. No DNA is given; TCRdb re-called the 5' RACE reads and lists each CDR3 protein once. The clone table shows roughly 140,000 distinct CDR3 sequences, with the ten largest holding roughly 2.5%. Sequencing was performed on blood. The origin of the receptors is a human donor with ulcerative colitis or Crohn's disease, or a healthy co-twin of an affected twin (not recorded which).

The chain recombines TRBV4-3 with TRBJ2-5; TCRdb names TRBD1, which stays unverified in the absence of DNA. This CDR3 contains 16 residues. The germline gives CDR1 LGHNA, CDR2 YSLEER. The CDR3 here is CASSQDWDIPQETQYF.

CDR3 sequence reads: CASSLGSTGANVLTF. The rearrangement links TRBV12-3 or TRBV12-4 to TRBJ2-6. This CDR3 comprises 15 residues.

The CDR3 is CASSQSGRGPFPISAFF. The rearrangement joins TRBV23-1 to TRBJ1-1. TRBV23-1 is an ORF for which the function is uncertain. CDR3 length equals 17 residues.

V is TRBV15 and J is TRBJ1-2; TCRdb calls TRBD1, which cannot be checked without DNA. There are 14 residues in the CDR3. Germline loops: CDR1 LNHNV, CDR2 YYDKDF (reference sequence). The CDR3 here is CATSGGRQGYGYTF.

The chain couples TRBV18 to TRBJ1-1; TCRdb indicates TRBD1, and absent DNA this call remains unverified. CDR1 and CDR2 from the germline V gene are KGHSH and LQKENI. The CDR3 length is 16 residues. The CDR3 protein is CASSLWKGRGRDEAFF.

The chain uses TRBV20-1 and TRBJ2-5; TCRdb designates TRBD1, a call that cannot be tested without DNA. The V gene's germline CDR1 is DFQATT and CDR2 SNEGSKA (reference sequence). The CDR3 contains 14 residues. The CDR3 region is CSATDRGRLETQYF.

The V and J genes are TRBV18 and TRBJ1-5. This CDR3 contains 13 residues. Germline CDR1 KGHSH, CDR2 LQKENI. This CDR3 is CASSWGVPQPQHF.

The chain recombines TRBV5-1 with TRBJ1-1. Per germline, CDR1 SGHRS and CDR2 YFSETQ. The length of the CDR3 is 14 residues. CDR3 in amino acids: CASSFAADYTEAFF.

The V gene is TRBV5-6, the J gene TRBJ2-3; the TCRdb call, TRBD1, lacks DNA for checking. Germline-derived CDR1 and CDR2 are SGHDT and YYEEEE. There are 15 residues in the CDR3. The chain's CDR3 is CASSLAPTGTDTQYF.

This chain uses TRBV28 with TRBJ2-3; checking the TCRdb D call of TRBD1 is not possible without DNA. This CDR3 is 16 amino acids long. From germline, CDR1 is MDHEN and CDR2 SYDVKM. The CDR3 reads CASRRGRGTSTDTQYF.

This chain connects TRBV20-1 to TRBJ2-2. CDR3 length equals 14 residues. Germline V gene lookup returns CDR1 DFQATT and CDR2 SNEGSKA (reference sequence). The CDR3 sequence is CSASPETNTGELCF.

The chain uses TRBV5-4 and TRBJ2-1; checking the TCRdb D call of TRBD1 is not possible without DNA. This CDR3 is 14 amino acids long. Germline V CDR1 and CDR2: SGHNT, YYREEE (reference sequence). The CDR3 loop is CASSLGSGPLEQFF. Full variable domain (remainder filled in from reference TRBV5-4 and TRBJ2-1): ETGVTQSPTHLIKTRGQQVTLRCSSQSGHNTVSWYQQALGQGPQFIFQYYREEENGRGNFPPRFSGLQFPNYSSELNVNALELDDSALYLCASSLGSGPLEQFFGPGTRLTVL.

The V and J genes are TRBV20-1 and TRBJ2-7; TCRdb designates TRBD2, a call that cannot be tested without DNA. The CDR3 loop spans 15 amino acids. Germline V lookup: CDR1 DFQATT, CDR2 SNEGSKA (reference sequence). CDR3: CSAILTSGGAYEQYF.

The V gene is TRBV20-1, the J gene TRBJ2-7; TCRdb gives TRBD1 as the D gene, but with no DNA this cannot be confirmed. This CDR3 is built from 14 residues. Germline CDR1 and CDR2: DFQATT and SNEGSKA (reference sequence). This CDR3 is CSAVGQGGTYEQYF.

The chain combines TRBV6-2 or TRBV6-3 with TRBJ1-5; the TCRdb D gene call, TRBD1, has no DNA to confirm it. This CDR3 contains 13 residues. Germline lookup yields CDR1 MNHEY and CDR2 SVGEGT. The CDR3 sequence: CASSRTGGQPQHF.

V gene TRBV4-1 combines with J gene TRBJ2-7; the TRBD2 assignment by TCRdb is unverifiable without DNA. This CDR3 has 17 residues. The germline CDR1 and CDR2 sequences are MGHRA and YSYEKL. The chain's CDR3 is CASSPEGDSGGTYEQYF.

The chain couples TRBV20-1 to TRBJ1-2; with no DNA, the TCRdb D assignment of TRBD1 cannot be verified. The CDR3 contains 13 residues. Germline V gene lookup returns CDR1 DFQATT and CDR2 SNEGSKA (reference sequence). The chain's CDR3 is CSASSGTKYGYTF.

The V and J genes are TRBV5-1 and TRBJ2-3; TCRdb's D call, TRBD1, is unchecked because there is no DNA. The germline V gene has CDR1 SGHRS and CDR2 YFSETQ. The CDR3 loop spans 16 amino acids. The CDR3 protein is CASSLALGQGSDTQYF.

V gene TRBV5-1 combines with J gene TRBJ2-7; TCRdb's assignment of TRBD1 cannot be checked, as there is no DNA. Germline assignment: CDR1 SGHRS and CDR2 YFSETQ. The CDR3 spans 13 residues. CDR3 sequence: CASSLGQSYERYF.

The chain employs TRBV12-3 or TRBV12-4 and TRBJ1-6. The CDR3 consists of 14 residues. The CDR3 here is CASSEFSYNSPLHF.

V gene TRBV7-8 combines with J gene TRBJ1-4; TCRdb's D gene call, TRBD1, goes unchecked for lack of DNA. The CDR3 has 15 amino acids. Germline CDR1 SGHVS, CDR2 FQNEAQ. CDR3 protein: CASSLVNQGGEKLFF.

This CDR3 is CSARDAGGNTEAFF. J is TRBJ1-1 and V is TRBV20-1. This CDR3 is built from 14 residues. Germline V gives CDR1 DFQATT, CDR2 SNEGSKA (reference sequence).

The chain joins TRBV4-1 to TRBJ2-1; TCRdb picks TRBD1, but there is no DNA to check that call. The germline CDR1 and CDR2 sequences are MGHRA and YSYEKL. The CDR3 consists of 17 residues. The CDR3 here is CASSQDDRPWLYNEQFF.

This CDR3 reads CASSDRTGGHEQFF. The J gene is TRBJ2-1, the V gene TRBV2; TCRdb returns TRBD1, unconfirmable since there is no DNA. Germline CDR1 is SNHLY and CDR2 is FYNNEI. The CDR3 loop spans 14 amino acids.

The chain uses TRBV2 and TRBJ1-1. The CDR3 extends over 13 amino acids. In germline, CDR1 is SNHLY, CDR2 FYNNEI. CDR3: CASSVTVNTEAFF.